Listed here are 14 T cell receptor beta chains from one sample, sequenced in a study of T cell repertoires in cytomegalovirus infection. TCRdb used MiXCR to reprocess the reads, holding one entry per CDR3 protein. The sample lists about 530,000 distinct CDR3 sequences; roughly 29% were seen once. Sequenced material: PBMCs. The receptor set was obtained from a human donor in good health (CMV status not recorded). Some clones in this sample may be carry-over from other donors' samples.

This clonotype occurred a few times. The CDR3 nucleotides read TGTGCCAGCAGCTTAGCGCCGAGGGGCCGCTCCTACAATGAGCAGTTCTTC. Amino acids: CASSLAPRGRSYNEQFF. V is TRBV7-2 and J is TRBJ2-1; TRBD1 or TRBD2 may be the D gene (5 bases each). This CDR3 has 17 amino acids. Germline V gene data show CDR1 as SGHTA and CDR2 as FQGNSA. The ends were cut back, 0 bases at V and 0 bases at J, with 12 bases in the middle.

This clonotype was counted a few times. V is TRBV5-3 and J is TRBJ2-4, with 7 positions matching TRBD1. TRBV5-3 is an open reading frame, and its role is uncertain. The V gene end was trimmed by 0 bases and the J gene end by 0 bases; junction bases not matched to a gene: 21. This CDR3 contains 22 residues. CDR3 nucleotides: TGTGCCAGAAGCTTGGCCAGGACAGGAGGTTTACGATGGGAACTAGCCAAAAACATTCAGTACTTC. Its protein product is CARSLARTGGLRWELAKNIQYF.

This chain joins TRBV29-1 and TRBJ1-1, with D possibly matching TRBD1 (5 bases). Germline loops: CDR1 SQVTM, CDR2 ANQGSEA. The CDR3 is made up of 15 amino acids. Trimming left V 5 bases short and J 0 bases short, with 16 bases between. The CDR3 DNA follows: TGCAGCGTTAGCCCAACAGGATCTCTGAACACTGAAGCTTTCTTT. It codes for CSVSPTGSLNTEAFF.

The rearrangement uses TRBV4-1 and TRBJ2-3; tentatively, D is TRBD2 (6 bases). Trimming stripped 0 bases from V and 6 bases from J, with 16 bases between. From germline, CDR1 is MGHRA and CDR2 YSYEKL. The CDR3 is 16 residues long. The CDR3 protein is CASSQEWRGPTDTQYF. The CDR3 nucleotides read TGCGCCAGCAGCCAAGAATGGAGGGGCCCTACGGATACGCAGTATTTT.

Ten or more counts support this clonotype. The chain employs TRBV7-2 and TRBJ2-2; TRBD2 matches 10 bases. Trimming cost V 5 bases and J 7 bases; bases outside gene matches: 13. The germline V gene has CDR1 SGHTA and CDR2 FQGNSA. The CDR3 spans 17 residues. CDR3 bases: TGTGCCAGCAGCGATCCTCTAGCGGGAGTCTTTAACGGGGAGCTGTTTTTT. Amino acids: CASSDPLAGVFNGELFF.

V and J are TRBV11-2 and TRBJ2-2; D perhaps matches TRBD1 (6 bases). The V gene's germline CDR1 is SGHAT and CDR2 FQNNGV. The CDR3 length is 15 residues. Trimming stripped 2 bases from V and 6 bases from J, with 13 bases between. The CDR3 DNA sequence: TGTGCCAGCAGCTTAAATAGGGCAGGGGCCGGGGAGCTGTTTTTT. This translates into CASSLNRAGAGELFF. Based on the CDR3 plus reference TRBV11-2 and TRBJ2-2, the full variable domain is EAGVAQSPRYKIIEKRQSVAFWCNPISGHATLYWYQQILGQGPKLLIQFQNNGVVDDSQLPKDRFSAERLKGVDSTLKIQPAKLEDSAVYLCASSLNRAGAGELFFGEGSRLTVL.

The sample holds many counts of this clonotype. V gene TRBV7-2 combines with J gene TRBJ1-2, with D possibly TRBD1 on 5 matching bases. Looked up from germline, CDR1 is SGHTA and CDR2 is FQGNSA. V gave up 5 bases and J gave up 3 bases, with 10 bases separating them. The CDR3 spans 13 residues. The DNA of the CDR3 is TGTGCCAGCAGCCAGACAGTGGACTATGGCTACACCTTC. It translates to CASSQTVDYGYTF.

Of note for this clonotype: At one of its ends the junction is not consistent with the germline gene, which may arise from a read error. The chain combines TRBV10-2 with TRBJ2-5; D is unresolved. In germline, CDR1 is WSHSY, CDR2 SAAADI. The CDR3 loop spans 11 amino acids. In DNA, the CDR3 is TGTGCCAGCAGCGAAAGTGAGACCCAGTACTTC. This encodes CASSESETQYF.

V and J are TRBV2 and TRBJ2-2; D not certain. The germline V gene has CDR1 SNHLY and CDR2 FYNNEI. The ends were cut back, 5 bases at V and 6 bases at J, with 10 bases in the middle. The CDR3 sequence is 13 residues long. The CDR3 spells CASSYYISGELFF. CDR3 sequence (DNA): TGTGCCAGCAGTTACTACATCTCCGGGGAGCTGTTTTTT.

This clonotype was counted a few times. The CDR3 DNA sequence: TGCGCCAGCAGCCAAGAGACAGGCTCTGGAAACACCATATATTTT. The encoded protein is CASSQETGSGNTIYF. The chain links TRBV4-3 to TRBJ1-3, with a possible D match to TRBD1 (6 bases). This CDR3 is built from 15 residues. The germline V gene has CDR1 LGHNA and CDR2 YSLEER. V lost 0 bases to trimming and J lost 0 bases, with 6 bases between them.

The chain joins TRBV12-3 or TRBV12-4 to TRBJ2-2, with 7 bases lining up with TRBD1. The CDR3 runs 19 residues. Trimming cost V 2 bases and J 2 bases; bases outside gene matches: 14. The CDR3: CASSLIGQDVSVNTGELFF. The CDR3 DNA follows: TGTGCCAGCAGTTTAATAGGACAGGACGTGAGTGTAAACACCGGGGAGCTGTTTTTT.

The chain has TRBV18 and TRBJ2-5; no reliable D call. V shed 6 bases and J shed 2 bases, with 16 bases lying between them. CDR3 length: 15 residues. CDR1 is KGHSH and CDR2 is LQKENI in the germline V gene. The CDR3: CASSPTRGEQETQYF. The CDR3 DNA follows: TGTGCCAGCTCGCCAACCCGCGGTGAGCAAGAGACCCAGTACTTC.

V usage is TRBV7-9 and J usage is TRBJ2-6; 10 bases line up with TRBD1. The V segment lost 4 bases and the J segment 0 bases; nucleotides outside the gene matches: 6. Germline V gene lookup returns CDR1 SEHNR and CDR2 FQNEAQ (reference sequence). The CDR3 sequence is 18 residues long. CDR3 loop: CASSSRDRGTSGANVLTF. The CDR3 nucleotides are TGTGCCAGCAGCTCCCGGGACAGGGGAACCTCTGGGGCCAACGTCCTGACTTTC.

Many counts were recorded for this clonotype. V and J are TRBV7-2 and TRBJ1-1; D ambiguous. Germline V CDR1 and CDR2: SGHTA, FQGNSA. V shed 5 bases and J shed 1 base, with 14 bases lying between them. CDR3 length: 15 residues. The CDR3 loop reads CASSAEGGRNTEAFF. DNA for the CDR3: TGTGCCAGCAGCGCAGAGGGAGGGCGGAACACTGAAGCTTTCTTT.